The next 13 T cell receptor beta chains were all read from a single sample in a study of blood T cell repertoires in COVID-19. Data came from immunoSEQ multiplex PCR; TCRdb stores just in-frame clones and leaves some out. Among hundreds of thousands of clones listed, more than 75% were seen once. The sequenced sample consisted of peripheral blood. These receptors were collected from a woman in her forties or fifties with COVID-19, enrolled during active disease.

This clone was detected once. The CDR3 sequence is CASSRTPYWEQYF. CDR3 coding DNA: TGTGCCAGTTCAAGGACTCCCTACTGGGAGCAGTACTTC. The chain is built from TRBV28 and TRBJ2-7; D is possibly TRBD2 (5 bases). The CDR3 contains 13 residues. The germline V gene encodes CDR1 MDHEN and CDR2 SYDVKM. V lost 9 bases and J 7 bases, leaving 19 bases between the germline ends.

The V and J genes are TRBV4-1 and TRBJ1-3; a weak D match, TRBD1 (5 bases). V was trimmed by 2 bases and J by 0 bases, leaving 17 bases between them. The length of the CDR3 is 18 residues. CDR1 is MGHRA, CDR2 YSYEKL, per germline. The CDR3 bases are TGCGCCAGCAGCCAACTGGCCCCGGGACTCCTCTCTGGAAACACCATATATTTT. This codes for CASSQLAPGLLSGNTIYF.

The V gene is TRBV5-1, the J gene TRBJ2-3; 10 nucleotides align to TRBD1. Germline CDR1 is SGHRS and CDR2 is YFSETQ. The V gene end was trimmed by 4 bases and the J gene end by 4 bases; junction bases not matched to a gene: 6. The CDR3 length is 15 residues. The CDR3 coding sequence is TGCGCCAGCAGCCCTAGACAGGGGGCGGCAGATACGCAGTATTTT. Amino acid sequence: CASSPRQGAADTQYF.

The V gene is TRBV14, the J gene TRBJ2-2; TRBD1 aligns across 11 bases. V lost 1 base, J lost 6 bases, and 1 base stayed unmatched. CDR1 SGHDN and CDR2 FVKESK come from the germline V gene. There are 15 residues in the CDR3. The CDR3 DNA is TGTGCCAGCAGCCAAGGGACAGGGGGCTCCGGGGAGCTGTTTTTT. This sequence encodes CASSQGTGGSGELFF.

As for this clone: Other DNA sequences in the sample encode the same CDR3. The chain carries TRBV27 and TRBJ2-2; unclear D gene. Trimming pared 0 bases from V and 1 base from J, leaving 6 bases between. Germline CDR1 is MNHEY and CDR2 is SMNVEV (reference sequence). This CDR3 is built from 15 residues. The CDR3 bases are TGTGCCAGCAGTTTATCCCGGGTGAACACCGGGGAGCTGTTTTTT. Protein product: CASSLSRVNTGELFF.

This sequence joins TRBV27 and TRBJ1-2; 7 positions agree with TRBD1. This CDR3 is 17 amino acids long. Germline V CDR1 and CDR2: MNHEY, SMNVEV (reference sequence). V was clipped by 4 bases and J by 4 bases; unmatched bases: 15. CDR3 in amino acids: CASSSIIALGQSYGYTF. CDR3 coding DNA: TGTGCCAGCAGTTCCATTATCGCCTTGGGACAGAGCTATGGCTACACCTTC.

The CDR3 DNA sequence: TGTGCCAGCAGTTTCGTGACTAGCGACAACAATGAGCAGTTCTTC. Translating gives CASSFVTSDNNEQFF. This rearrangement joins TRBV27 to TRBJ2-1, with 8 bases identical to TRBD2. The V gene end was trimmed by 3 bases and the J gene end by 5 bases; junction bases not matched to a gene: 6. Per germline, CDR1 MNHEY and CDR2 SMNVEV (reference sequence). CDR3 length equals 15 residues.

The J gene is TRBJ2-2, the V gene TRBV24-1; TRBD2 matches at 7 bases. This CDR3 has 16 residues. The ends lost 3 bases at V and 4 bases at J; junction bases unmatched: 7. Per the germline V gene, CDR1 is KGHDR and CDR2 is SFDVKD. DNA of the CDR3: TGTGCCACCAGTGATGGGGGGGGGTCCAGCACCGGGGAGCTGTTTTTT. Translation: CATSDGGGSSTGELFF.

The CDR3 nucleotides are TGTGCCAGCAGTCACGCGGGCGGCACAGATACGCAGTATTTT. It encodes CASSHAGGTDTQYF. V usage is TRBV6-5 and J usage is TRBJ2-3, with D tentatively TRBD2 (5 bases). V gave up 5 bases and J gave up 1 base, with 10 bases separating them. The CDR3 contains 14 residues. Germline V gene lookup returns CDR1 MNHEY and CDR2 SVGAGI.

The chain joins TRBV3-1 (or the pseudogene TRBV3-2) to TRBJ1-1; 7 bases are a match to TRBD1. CDR3 length: 15 amino acids. V was clipped by 7 bases and J by 0 bases; unmatched bases: 8. Germline CDR1 reads LGHDT; CDR2 reads YNNKEL (reference sequence). Written as DNA, the CDR3 is TGTGCCAGCACCCTGTCAGGGGGGATGAACACTGAAGCTTTCTTT. It is translated as CASTLSGGMNTEAFF.

In its sample, this clone was seen a few times. The chain uses TRBV5-4 and TRBJ2-1, with TRBD2 matching 10 bases. V lost 2 bases to trimming and J lost 6 bases; unmatched junction nucleotides: 5. The length of the CDR3 is 15 residues. The germline V gene encodes CDR1 SGHNT and CDR2 YYREEE (reference sequence). CDR3 DNA: TGTGCCAGCAGCTTAGCTAGCGGGAGTGGCAATGAGCAGTTCTTC. Translated, it gives CASSLASGSGNEQFF.

This chain links TRBV11-2 with TRBJ2-7; D unclear. In germline, CDR1 is SGHAT, CDR2 FQNNGV. The germline V and J ends were trimmed by 1 base and 7 bases, with 14 bases remaining between them. The CDR3 runs to 14 residues. CDR3 residues: CASSLVGGSGEQYF. For the CDR3, the DNA is TGTGCCAGCAGCTTAGTTGGTGGGTCCGGGGAGCAGTACTTC.

The gene calls are TRBV2 and TRBJ1-1, with TRBD1 identical over 7 bases. CDR3 length: 15 amino acids. Germline CDR1 and CDR2: SNHLY and FYNNEI. Trimming took 0 bases from V and 4 from J; bases not matched to a gene: 5. CDR3 in amino acids: CASSEAWTGSTEAFF. Written as DNA, the CDR3 is TGTGCCAGCAGTGAAGCGTGGACAGGTTCCACTGAAGCTTTCTTT.